Following are 12 T cell receptor beta chains from one sample sequenced in a study of blood T cell repertoires in COVID-19. Using immunoSEQ multiplex PCR, the repertoire was profiled, and TCRdb retains in-frame clones only, with some absent. The sample yields about 280,000 clones, roughly 85% seen once. The sequenced sample consisted of PBMCs or T cells enriched from blood (not recorded which). Receptors were obtained from a woman aged 50 to 65 who had recovered from COVID-19.

The genes are TRBV5-6 and TRBJ1-4; no reliable D call. The ends were cut back, 0 bases at V and 5 bases at J, with 5 bases in the middle. The germline CDR1 and CDR2 sequences are SGHDT and YYEEEE. This CDR3 has 13 amino acids. In nucleotides, the CDR3 is TGTGCCAGCAGCTTGGCTAGGAATGAAAAACTGTTTTTT. As protein: CASSLARNEKLFF.

This sequence joins TRBV3-1 (or the pseudogene TRBV3-2) and TRBJ2-2; TRBD2 matches 7 bases. After removal of 3 bases from V and 6 bases from J, the junction contained 13 bases not matched to a gene. This CDR3 comprises 17 residues. Germline CDR1 LGHDT, CDR2 YNNKEL (reference sequence). CDR3 DNA sequence: TGTGCCAGCAGCCATAATGGCGGGAGAGACTTCGCCGGGGAGCTGTTTTTT. Amino acid sequence: CASSHNGGRDFAGELFF.

The genes are TRBV11-2 and TRBJ1-2, with TRBD1 matching 7 bases. CDR3 length equals 14 residues. The germline V gene has CDR1 SGHAT and CDR2 FQNNGV. V shed 3 bases and J 5 bases; nucleotides not matched to a gene: 6. The CDR3 here is CASSFIQGLYGYTF. The CDR3, as DNA: TGTGCCAGCAGCTTCATACAGGGGTTATATGGCTACACCTTC.

V and J are TRBV21-1 and TRBJ1-4; TRBD1 is the table's D call and was not checked against the DNA. TRBV21-1 represents a pseudogene. The CDR3 is 16 amino acids. The CDR3 DNA is TGTGCCGGCAGCGCCTCCAGGGAATCAACTAATGAAAAACTGTTTTTT. This gives the protein CAGSASRESTNEKLFF.

This clone has more than one count but fewer than ten. The chain links TRBV28 to TRBJ1-1; perhaps TRBD1 as D (5 bases). V lost 6 bases and J 7 bases, leaving 18 bases between the germline ends. Germline CDR1 reads MDHEN; CDR2 reads SYDVKM. The CDR3 sequence is 14 residues long. This chain's CDR3 is CASSRTLGPLEAFF. The CDR3 DNA follows: TGTGCCAGCAGCAGGACACTCGGACCGCTTGAAGCTTTCTTT. Drawing the rest from reference TRBV28 and TRBJ1-1, the complete variable domain is DVKVTQSSRYLVKRTGEKVFLECVQDMDHENMFWYRQDPGLGLRLIYFSYDVKMKEKGDIPEGYSVSREKKERFSLILESASTNQTSMYLCASSRTLGPLEAFFGQGTRLTVV.

CDR3 sequence: CSASRQGVYEQFF. CDR3 DNA: TGCAGTGCTAGTCGGCAGGGGGTATATGAGCAGTTCTTC. This chain joins TRBV20-1 and TRBJ2-1, with 7 bases matching TRBD1. Germline loops: CDR1 DFQATT, CDR2 SNEGSKA (reference sequence). After removal of 3 bases from V and 8 bases from J, the junction contained 7 bases not matched to a gene. This CDR3 has 13 amino acids.

This clone has only a few counts. The chain recombines TRBV27 with TRBJ1-1, with 7 bases matching TRBD1. The CDR3 has 14 amino acids. The trim removed 3 bases at V and 11 bases at J, leaving 12 bases unmatched. Germline V gene data show CDR1 as MNHEY and CDR2 as SMNVEV (reference sequence). The CDR3 DNA reads TGTGCCAGCAGTTTGCGAGAGGCAGGGGGTGAGGCTTTCTTT. It translates to CASSLREAGGEAFF.

This sequence joins TRBV4-3 and TRBJ1-1, with 7 positions matching TRBD1. CDR1 LGHNA and CDR2 YSLEER come from the germline V gene. This CDR3 is 15 amino acids long. Germline trimming cut 4 bases from V and 4 bases from J; bases unmatched to any gene: 9. The DNA of the CDR3 is TGCGCCAGCAGCCGGGACAGTCTGTGGAGCACTGAAGCTTTCTTT. This gives the protein CASSRDSLWSTEAFF.

V gene TRBV5-1 combines with J gene TRBJ1-1, with D hard to call. The V end was cut by 4 bases, the J end by 4 bases, with 8 bases between. This CDR3 is 12 amino acids long. CDR1 is SGHRS, CDR2 YFSETQ, per germline. In DNA form, the CDR3 reads TGCGCCAGCAGCCGGCCGGGCACTGAAGCTTTCTTT. Its protein product is CASSRPGTEAFF. Together with reference TRBV5-1 and TRBJ1-1, the CDR3 gives the full variable domain: KAGVTQTPRYLIKTRGQQVTLSCSPISGHRSVSWYQQTPGQGLQFLFEYFSETQRNKGNFPGRFSGRQFSNSRSEMNVSTLELGDSALYLCASSRPGTEAFFGQGTRLTVV.

This chain joins TRBV7-2 and TRBJ1-6, with D possibly TRBD1 on 5 matching bases. Per germline, CDR1 SGHTA and CDR2 FQGNSA. The CDR3 extends over 13 amino acids. Trimming took off 3 bases at V and 7 bases at J, with 7 bases between the two ends. CDR3 sequence: CASSFGANSPLHF. CDR3 DNA sequence: TGTGCCAGCAGCTTTGGGGCCAATTCACCCCTCCACTTT.

This chain connects TRBV12-3 or TRBV12-4 to TRBJ1-5, with D uncertain. The CDR3 length is 13 residues. Trimming took off 2 bases at V and 5 bases at J, with 7 bases between the two ends. In nucleotides, the CDR3 is TGTGCCAGCAGTTTAACAGCGGATCAGCCCCAGCATTTT. Encoded protein: CASSLTADQPQHF.

The genes are TRBV11-2 and TRBJ1-1; 10 bases fit TRBD1. V dropped 2 bases and J dropped 4; count of bases not matched to a gene: 7. The CDR3 is made up of 16 amino acids. CDR1 is SGHAT, CDR2 FQNNGV, per germline. The CDR3 DNA follows: TGTGCCAGCAGCTTAATTATGCGGACAGGGGGCACTGAAGCTTTCTTT. Protein product: CASSLIMRTGGTEAFF.